This TCR beta chain was sequenced for a study of blood T cell repertoires in COVID-19. Across the whole study: Sites in the United States, Italy and Spain provided acute and convalescent COVID-19 samples.

With 0 bases removed from V and 8 bases from J, the gap between germline ends came to 11 bases. There are 13 residues in the CDR3. CDR1 is GTSNPN, CDR2 SVGIG, per germline (reference sequence). This clone has only a few counts. Original data processing: Amplifying reference gene primers gave estimates of nucleated cell counts. Sequencing used immunoSEQ multiplex PCR; TCRdb keeps in-frame clones, though not all of them. D and trimming were read from the DNA, whereas the V and J calls and clone size are those reported in that table. The sample carries 60,000 to 65,000 clones, more than 80% recorded once.

The sequence was obtained from a human donor with active COVID-19. The donor label of this sample is uncertain. The sequencing input was peripheral blood. The chain has TRBV30 and TRBJ2-1; a possible D gene is TRBD2 (6 bases). CDR3 DNA sequence: TGTGCCTGGAGTGTCGAAGCGGGCGATGAGCAGTTCTTC. Its protein product is CAWSVEAGDEQFF.